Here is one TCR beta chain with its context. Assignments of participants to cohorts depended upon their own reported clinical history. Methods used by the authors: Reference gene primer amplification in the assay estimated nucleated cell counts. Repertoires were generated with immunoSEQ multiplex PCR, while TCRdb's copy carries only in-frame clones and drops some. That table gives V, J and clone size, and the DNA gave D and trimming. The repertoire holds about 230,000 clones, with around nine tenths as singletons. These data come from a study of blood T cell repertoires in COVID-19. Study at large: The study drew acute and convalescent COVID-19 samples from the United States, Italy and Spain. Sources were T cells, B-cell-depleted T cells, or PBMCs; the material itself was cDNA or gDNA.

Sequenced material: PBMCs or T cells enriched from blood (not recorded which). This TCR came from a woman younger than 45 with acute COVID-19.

The CDR3: CASSQGPGNQPQHF. DNA for the CDR3: TGCGCCAGCAGCCAAGGCCCGGGGAATCAGCCCCAGCATTTT. The chain is built from TRBV4-1 and TRBJ1-5; D remains unclear. CDR1 and CDR2 from the germline V gene are MGHRA and YSYEKL. The CDR3 covers 14 residues. V gave up 1 base and J gave up 4 bases, with 8 bases separating them.